The entry below gives a single TCR beta chain sequence along with its context. Germline values: CDR1 SGHDN, CDR2 FVKESK. Trimming took 1 base from V and 7 from J, leaving 17 bases between them. The CDR3 consists of 16 residues. The data were obtained in a study of cytomegalovirus exposure and HLA in healthy donors. Assay: immunoSEQ multiplex PCR; the TCRdb copy retains only in-frame clones and omits some. The repertoire holds under 200,000 clones, with more than 80% as singletons. The TCR was taken from a woman aged 18-29 years in good health and CMV-seropositive. Material for sequencing was PBMCs. This chain links TRBV14 with TRBJ1-3, with TRBD1 as a possible D gene (6 bases). Here the CDR3 reads CASSQGRTALSNTIYF. The CDR3 nucleotides are TGTGCCAGCAGCCAAGGACGGACAGCTCTAAGCAACACCATATATTTT.